This T cell receptor beta chain emerged from a study of brain T cells in children with intractable seizures. The V gene's germline CDR1 is MDHEN and CDR2 SYDVKM. The CDR3 spans 23 residues. The V gene end was trimmed by 6 bases and the J gene end by 1 base; junction bases not matched to a gene: 29. This clone was seen just once. Sequenced by immunoSEQ multiplex PCR; TCRdb stores in-frame clones only, minus some. The sample has a few hundred thousand clones; about 93% are singletons. Time point: blood from clinic visit 5 months post-surgery; TSC patient then seizure free. Surgery cases with the highest brain T cell transcript signatures were chosen for sequencing.

Here the sequenced sample was peripheral blood, taken more than 4 months after surgery. This sequence was found in a boy under three years old with tuberous sclerosis and intractable seizures. The J gene is TRBJ2-2, the V gene TRBV28, with 7 nucleotides matching TRBD1. CDR3 protein: CASSPSLLGLGDRPNQNTGELFF. The CDR3 coding sequence is TGTGCCAGCAGCCCCTCCCTTTTAGGCCTAGGGGACAGACCAAACCAGAACACCGGGGAGCTGTTTTTT.